The 20 T cell receptor beta chains below come from one sample, sequenced in a study of blood T cell repertoires in COVID-19. Clones were sequenced by immunoSEQ multiplex PCR, and TCRdb holds only the in-frame ones, with some missing. Counted here are some 240,000 clones, 85% to 90% occurring once; the ten biggest clones make up 3.5% to 5%. Material for sequencing was peripheral blood. The receptors come from a woman between 40 and 50 years old who had recovered from COVID-19.

The rearrangement uses TRBV7-9 and TRBJ1-3; a possible D gene is TRBD1 (6 bases). Germline CDR1 SEHNR, CDR2 FQNEAQ (reference sequence). The V end was cut by 1 base, the J end by 8 bases, with 18 bases between. This CDR3 comprises 16 residues. The CDR3 region is CASSLGTQGNGDTIYF. DNA for the CDR3: TGTGCCAGCAGCTTAGGAACCCAGGGGAACGGCGACACCATATATTTT.

The genes are TRBV4-3 and TRBJ1-4, with D possibly being TRBD1 (6 bases). Deletions cut 0 bases from V and 5 bases from J, with 10 bases between. This CDR3 has 15 residues. Looked up from germline, CDR1 is LGHNA and CDR2 is YSLEER. In DNA form, the CDR3 reads TGCGCCAGCAGCCAAGATTGGCAGGGGAATGAAAAACTGTTTTTT. Translated, it gives CASSQDWQGNEKLFF.

The V and J genes are TRBV11-3 and TRBJ1-6, with D unclear. The CDR3 length is 15 residues. CDR1 is SGHNT, CDR2 YENEEA, per germline. The V and J ends lost 0 bases and 10 bases respectively, with 13 bases between them. In DNA form, the CDR3 reads TGTGCCAGCAGCTTAGACGGCGGACTTTACTCACCCCTCCACTTT. This codes for CASSLDGGLYSPLHF.

The chain joins TRBV9 to TRBJ2-1; 9 bases are a match to TRBD2. CDR3 length: 16 residues. The V and J ends lost 1 base and 0 bases, in that order; junction bases with no gene match: 2. Per the germline V gene, CDR1 is SGDLS and CDR2 is YYNGEE. In nucleotides, the CDR3 is TGTGCCAGCAGCGTAATAGCGGGAGTCTCCTACAATGAGCAGTTCTTC. Amino acid sequence: CASSVIAGVSYNEQFF. The full variable domain, in which reference TRBV9 and TRBJ2-1 provide the parts outside the CDR3, is DSGVTQTPKHLITATGQRVTLRCSPRSGDLSVYWYQQSLDQGLQFLIQYYNGEERAKGNILERFSAQQFPDLHSELNLSSLELGDSALYFCASSVIAGVSYNEQFFGPGTRLTVL.

The chain uses TRBV19 and TRBJ1-2; 8 positions match TRBD1. V was clipped by 4 bases and J by 7 bases; unmatched bases: 5. The CDR3 contains 13 residues. Germline assignment: CDR1 LNHDA and CDR2 SQIVND (reference sequence). DNA of the CDR3: TGTGCCAGTAGTAGGAAAACAGGGGGTGGCTACACCTTC. It codes for CASSRKTGGGYTF.

V and J are TRBV9 and TRBJ1-4, with a tentative D call TRBD1 (5 bases). V lost 0 bases, J lost 5 bases, and 11 bases lay in between. This CDR3 has 15 residues. The germline CDR1 and CDR2 sequences are SGDLS and YYNGEE. The CDR3 region has the DNA TGTGCCAGCAGCGTAGATTCCGGGGGAAATGAAAAACTGTTTTTT. As protein: CASSVDSGGNEKLFF.

The chain combines TRBV5-1 with TRBJ2-1; D is perhaps TRBD1 (5 bases). CDR3 length equals 13 residues. Trimming cost V 3 bases and J 9 bases, with 13 bases left between them. Germline V gives CDR1 SGHRS, CDR2 YFSETQ. The DNA for the CDR3 is TGCGCCAGCAGCTCTTCGACAGCCGGTGAGCAGTTCTTC. Translation gives CASSSSTAGEQFF.

This chain links TRBV11-3 with TRBJ2-1; the match to TRBD2 covers 7 bases. With V trimmed by 1 base and J by 15 bases, 9 bases remained unmatched. The CDR3 extends over 13 amino acids. Germline CDR1 is SGHNT and CDR2 is YENEEA. Written as DNA, the CDR3 is TGTGCCAGCAGCTTAGCTTTTGGGAGCGGGATGTTCTTC. It yields the protein CASSLAFGSGMFF.

The V gene is TRBV3-1 (or the pseudogene TRBV3-2), the J gene TRBJ2-3; 8 bases fit TRBD2. This CDR3 is 17 amino acids long. The ends lost 0 bases at V and 4 bases at J; junction bases unmatched: 9. Germline V CDR1 and CDR2: LGHDT, YNNKEL (reference sequence). The CDR3 region is CASSQDITSGFPDTQYF. CDR3 in DNA: TGTGCCAGCAGCCAAGATATCACTAGCGGATTCCCAGATACGCAGTATTTT.

V usage is TRBV7-2 and J usage is TRBJ2-5; D might be TRBD2 (6 bases). There are 15 residues in the CDR3. The germline gives CDR1 SGHTA, CDR2 FQGNSA. The V end lost 5 bases, the J end lost 4 bases, and 17 bases lay between the germline ends. This chain's CDR3 is CASSPPGGRVETQYF. The CDR3 DNA reads as TGTGCCAGCAGCCCCCCCGGAGGGCGGGTAGAGACCCAGTACTTC.

This rearrangement joins TRBV6-1 to TRBJ2-5; 9 nucleotides align to TRBD1. The CDR3 runs 17 residues. With 2 bases clipped from V and 2 bases from J, the junction kept 9 bases outside the gene matches. Germline V gene sequence: CDR1 MNHNS, CDR2 SASEGT. The CDR3 nucleotides are TGTGCCAGCAGTGAATTAGGACTCGGACAGGGGCAAGAGACCCAGTACTTC. Translation: CASSELGLGQGQETQYF.

To note about this clone: Other DNA variants within this sample encode the same CDR3. V and J are TRBV12-3 or TRBV12-4 and TRBJ1-5, with TRBD1 identical over 7 bases. The CDR3 spans 13 residues. V lost 5 bases to trimming and J lost 5 bases; unmatched junction nucleotides: 3. The CDR3 is CASSRQGYQPQHF. CDR3 nucleotide sequence: TGTGCCAGCAGTCGACAGGGTTATCAGCCCCAGCATTTT.

This clone has only one observation. This chain joins TRBV18 and TRBJ2-1; 9 bases fit TRBD2. V was clipped by 4 bases and J by 7 bases; unmatched bases: 8. The CDR3 loop spans 15 amino acids. Germline V gene data show CDR1 as KGHSH and CDR2 as LQKENI. CDR3 loop: CASSLSGGTRNEQFF. Here the CDR3 DNA reads TGTGCCAGCTCACTGAGCGGGGGGACCCGGAATGAGCAGTTCTTC.

The V call is TRBV7-8, the J call TRBJ2-2; D is perhaps TRBD1 (7 bases). Trimming stripped 5 bases from V and 4 bases from J, with 17 bases between. Germline loops: CDR1 SGHVS, CDR2 FQNEAQ. The CDR3 loop spans 16 amino acids. The CDR3 loop reads CASSPQTGTVTGELFF. In DNA form, the CDR3 reads TGTGCCAGCAGCCCACAGACAGGGACTGTCACCGGGGAGCTGTTTTTT. The variable domain in full, completed from reference TRBV7-8 and TRBJ2-2, reads GAGVSQSPRYKVAKRGQDVALRCDPISGHVSLFWYQQALGQGPEFLTYFQNEAQLDKSGLPSDRFFAERPEGSVSTLKIQRTQQEDSAVYLCASSPQTGTVTGELFFGEGSRLTVL.

V is TRBV5-1 and J is TRBJ1-5, with 10 positions matching TRBD1. Germline CDR1 is SGHRS and CDR2 is YFSETQ. J lost 7 bases, V lost 1 base, and 5 bases had no gene match. There are 15 residues in the CDR3. DNA of the CDR3: TGCGCCAGCAGCTTGTTGGGGACAGGGGACCAGCCCCAGCATTTT. This codes for CASSLLGTGDQPQHF.

The J gene is TRBJ1-2, the V gene TRBV30; D is unresolved. The V end was cut by 0 bases, the J end by 4 bases, with 9 bases between. The germline gives CDR1 GTSNPN, CDR2 SVGIG (reference sequence). The CDR3 is made up of 13 amino acids. The CDR3 DNA sequence: TGTGCCTGGAGTGTACGTCGAGTCTATGGCTACACCTTC. It is translated as CAWSVRRVYGYTF.

The genes are TRBV2 and TRBJ1-4; 9 nucleotides align to TRBD1. CDR1 and CDR2 from the germline V gene are SNHLY and FYNNEI. CDR3 length: 14 residues. V was pared by 6 bases and J by 5 bases, with 4 bases of the junction left unmatched. Here the CDR3 reads CASSPGTGNEKLFF. CDR3 bases: TGTGCCAGCAGCCCCGGGACAGGGAATGAAAAACTGTTTTTT.

The V call is TRBV6-5, the J call TRBJ1-2, with TRBD1 as a possible D gene (5 bases). This CDR3 comprises 12 residues. Germline V CDR1 and CDR2: MNHEY, SVGAGI. V was pared by 7 bases and J by 8 bases, with 14 bases between. The CDR3 DNA follows: TGTGCCAGCACCTACGGGGGAAACGGCTACACCTTC. It encodes CASTYGGNGYTF.

The genes are TRBV18 and TRBJ1-5; tentatively, D is TRBD1 (5 bases). The ends were cut back, 6 bases at V and 7 bases at J, with 13 bases in the middle. This CDR3 has 13 amino acids. CDR1 is KGHSH, CDR2 LQKENI, per germline. The CDR3 bases are TGTGCCAGCTCGGACCAGGGAGGGCAGCCCCAGCATTTT. It encodes CASSDQGGQPQHF. The full variable domain, in which reference TRBV18 and TRBJ1-5 provide the parts outside the CDR3, is NAGVMQNPRHLVRRRGQEARLRCSPMKGHSHVYWYRQLPEEGLKFMVYLQKENIIDESGMPKERFSAEFPKEGPSILRIQQVVRGDSAAYFCASSDQGGQPQHFGDGTRLSIL.

The chain joins TRBV12-1 to TRBJ2-3; the table's D call, TRBD2, has no DNA check behind it. TRBV12-1 is a pseudogene. The CDR3 consists of 18 residues. The CDR3 nucleotides are TGTGCCAGCAGCTTTGAACTCGCTAGCGGGGTCAGGGCAGATACGCAGTATTTT. It specifies CASSFELASGVRADTQYF.